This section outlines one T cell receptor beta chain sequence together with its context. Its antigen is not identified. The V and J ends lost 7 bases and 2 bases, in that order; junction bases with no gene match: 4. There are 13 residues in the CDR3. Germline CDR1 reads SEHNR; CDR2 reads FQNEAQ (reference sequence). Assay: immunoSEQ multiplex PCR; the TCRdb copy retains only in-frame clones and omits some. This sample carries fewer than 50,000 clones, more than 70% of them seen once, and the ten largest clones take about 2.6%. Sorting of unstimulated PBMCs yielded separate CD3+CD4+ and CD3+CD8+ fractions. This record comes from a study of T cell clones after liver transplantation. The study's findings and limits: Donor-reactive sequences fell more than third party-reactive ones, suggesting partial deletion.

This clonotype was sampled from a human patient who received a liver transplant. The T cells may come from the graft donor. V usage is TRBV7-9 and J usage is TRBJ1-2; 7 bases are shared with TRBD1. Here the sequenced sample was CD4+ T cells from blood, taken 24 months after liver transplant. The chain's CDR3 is CASTEQGNYGYTF. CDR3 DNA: TGTGCCAGCACCGAACAGGGGAACTATGGCTACACCTTC.